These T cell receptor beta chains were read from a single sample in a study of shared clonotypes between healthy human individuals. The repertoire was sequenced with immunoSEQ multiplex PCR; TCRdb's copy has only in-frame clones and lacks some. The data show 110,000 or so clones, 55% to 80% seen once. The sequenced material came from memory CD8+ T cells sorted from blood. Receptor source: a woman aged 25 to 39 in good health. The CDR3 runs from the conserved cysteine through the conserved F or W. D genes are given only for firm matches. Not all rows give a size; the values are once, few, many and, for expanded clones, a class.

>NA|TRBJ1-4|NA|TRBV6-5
CASSNVRGSNEKLFF
TGTGCCAGCAGCAACGTAAGGGGATCTAATGAAAAACTGTTTTTT
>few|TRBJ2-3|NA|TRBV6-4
CASSDKVTDTQYF
TGTGCCAGCAGTGACAAAGTCACAGATACGCAGTATTTT
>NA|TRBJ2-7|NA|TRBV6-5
CAISDFYGEQYF
TGTGCCATCAGTGATTTTTACGGCGAGCAGTACTTC
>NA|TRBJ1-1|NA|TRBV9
CASSVAGTGTEAFF
TGTGCCAGCAGCGTAGCAGGGACCGGTACTGAAGCTTTCTTT
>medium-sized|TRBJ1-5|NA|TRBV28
CASSFLLRGNQPQHF
TGTGCCAGCAGTTTTCTATTACGGGGCAATCAGCCCCAGCATTTT
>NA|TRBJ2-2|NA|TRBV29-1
CSVRTREAGELFF
TGCAGCGTTAGGACCCGGGAAGCCGGGGAGCTGTTTTTT
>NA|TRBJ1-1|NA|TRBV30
CACGVMNTEAFF
TGTGCCTGCGGGGTCATGAACACTGAAGCTTTCTTT
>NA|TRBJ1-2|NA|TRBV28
CASYKGNYGYTF
TGTGCCAGCTATAAGGGTAACTATGGCTACACCTTC
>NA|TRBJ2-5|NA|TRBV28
CASSPGYQETQYF
TGTGCCAGCAGTCCCGGGTACCAAGAGACCCAGTACTTC
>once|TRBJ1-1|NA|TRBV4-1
CASSQAGDTEAFF
TGCGCCAGCAGCCAGGCAGGGGACACTGAAGCTTTCTTT
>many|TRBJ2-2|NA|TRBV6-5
CASSLFGPGELFF
TGTGCCAGCAGTTTATTCGGACCCGGGGAGCTGTTTTTT